This is a list of T cell receptor beta chains from one sample in a study of T-cell reconstitution after alpha-beta-depleted transplantation in children. MiXCR was run by TCRdb on the PCR reads, yielding one entry per CDR3 protein. The sample has hundreds of thousands of distinct CDR3 sequences, around 15% seen once. The source material was PBMCs, mostly from graft donor cells, sampled 360 days after TCRalphabeta/CD19-depleted stem cell transplant. The receptor set was obtained from a male patient under 10 years old who had a stem cell transplant for acute lymphoblastic leukemia, so the T cells may come from the graft donor. Each CDR3 is given with its conserved first and last residue. The D gene is left open where the match is weak. Rows may omit the clone size; those that give it use once, few, many or a size class.

J: TRBJ1-5
V: TRBV28
size: -
D: TRBD1
DNA: TGTGCCAGCAGTTTAGACCAGGGGGTTAGCGGTCAGCCCCAGCATTTT
CDR3: CASSLDQGVSGQPQHF

J: TRBJ1-2
V: TRBV12-3/TRBV12-4
size: -
D: -
DNA: TGTGCCAGCAGTTTAGCAGGGCCGAACTATGGCTACACCTTC
CDR3: CASSLAGPNYGYTF

J: TRBJ2-7
V: TRBV28
size: few
D: -
DNA: TGTGCCAGCAGTCCCGTCGGCGGTAGGACGCAGTACTTC
CDR3: CASSPVGGRTQYF

J: TRBJ2-7
V: TRBV4-3
size: -
D: -
DNA: TGCGCCAGCAGCCAAGGGCGGGCTTCCTACGAGCAGTACTTC
CDR3: CASSQGRASYEQYF

J: TRBJ2-1
V: TRBV6-2/TRBV6-3
size: -
D: TRBD2
DNA: TGTGCCAGCACCTTACGACTAGCGGGGGTAAATGAGCAGTTCTTC
CDR3: CASTLRLAGVNEQFF

J: TRBJ2-1
V: TRBV5-6
size: -
D: -
DNA: TGTGCCAGCAGCTTATTCTGGGGGACCTCTGTTCCCTACAATGAGCAGTTCTTC
CDR3: CASSLFWGTSVPYNEQFF

J: TRBJ2-1
V: TRBV5-6
size: many
D: -
DNA: TGTGCCAGCAGCCCATGGGCAAATCCGTTACTCTCCTACAATGAGCAGTTCTTC
CDR3: CASSPWANPLLSYNEQFF

J: TRBJ2-5
V: TRBV7-9
size: few
D: TRBD2
DNA: TGTGCCAGCAGCTTACCCAGCGGGACCAACCAAGAGACCCAGTACTTC
CDR3: CASSLPSGTNQETQYF

J: TRBJ2-1
V: TRBV9
size: -
D: TRBD2
DNA: TGTGCCAGCAGCCCCGACTTGACTAGCGGAACCAATGAGCAGTTCTTC
CDR3: CASSPDLTSGTNEQFF

J: TRBJ2-7
V: TRBV9
size: -
D: TRBD1
DNA: TGTGCCAGCAGCACTCTTGGTCGTCAGGACAGGGGGCCTACCTACGAGCAGTACTTC
CDR3: CASSTLGRQDRGPTYEQYF

J: TRBJ2-7
V: TRBV13
size: -
D: -
DNA: TGTGCCAGCACCCCAATCCGTGCAGGTGTGGGGGAGCAGTACTTC
CDR3: CASTPIRAGVGEQYF

J: TRBJ2-1
V: TRBV3-1
size: -
D: TRBD2
DNA: TGTGCCAGCAGCCAAGATGGCGGGAGGATGTACAATGAGCAGTTCTTC
CDR3: CASSQDGGRMYNEQFF

J: TRBJ2-5
V: TRBV28
size: few
D: -
DNA: TGTGCCAGCAGTTCCATCGGGGCCGAGGTTGAGACCCAGTACTTC
CDR3: CASSSIGAEVETQYF

J: TRBJ2-5
V: TRBV3-1
size: few
D: -
DNA: TGTGCCAGCAGCCAAGGGGGAAGAAGGGAAGAGACCCAGTACTTC
CDR3: CASSQGGRREETQYF

J: TRBJ2-5
V: TRBV25-1
size: -
D: TRBD2
DNA: TGTGCCAGCAGTGAAATTGGGAGGGGACTACAAGAGACCCAGTACTTC
CDR3: CASSEIGRGLQETQYF

J: TRBJ1-6
V: TRBV27
size: -
D: TRBD1
DNA: TGTGCCAGCAGCCCCGGGACAGGGTCCAATTCACCCCTCCACTTT
CDR3: CASSPGTGSNSPLHF

J: TRBJ2-2
V: TRBV2
size: -
D: -
DNA: TGTGCCAGCGGGGGGGCCAGGGAGCTGTTTTTT
CDR3: CASGGARELFF

J: TRBJ2-5
V: TRBV28
size: -
D: -
DNA: TGTGCCAGCAGTTTGGGGGGGGCTGCCCAAGAGACCCAGTACTTC
CDR3: CASSLGGAAQETQYF

J: TRBJ2-7
V: TRBV20-1
size: many
D: TRBD1
DNA: TGCAGTGCTAGACCGGGACAGGGGGCTCATGAGCAGTACTTC
CDR3: CSARPGQGAHEQYF

J: TRBJ2-5
V: TRBV6-2/TRBV6-3
size: -
D: TRBD2
DNA: TGTGCCAGCAGAAACGGACTAGCGGGACGAGAGACCCAGTACTTC
CDR3: CASRNGLAGRETQYF

J: TRBJ2-1
V: TRBV20-1
size: -
D: -
DNA: TGCAGTGCTAGAGATCCGTACGGCTTAGCGGTCGATGAGCAGTTCTTC
CDR3: CSARDPYGLAVDEQFF

J: TRBJ2-7
V: TRBV12-3/TRBV12-4
size: -
D: TRBD1
DNA: TGTGCCAGCAGTTTATACGGACAGGGAGACGAGCAGTACTTC
CDR3: CASSLYGQGDEQYF

J: TRBJ2-3
V: TRBV28
size: -
D: -
DNA: TGTGCCAGCAGTTTCACGGCAGATACGCAGTATTTT
CDR3: CASSFTADTQYF

J: TRBJ1-1
V: TRBV20-1
size: many
D: -
DNA: TGCAGTGCTAGAATGGGCCGTTTTAACACTGAAGCTTTCTTT
CDR3: CSARMGRFNTEAFF

J: TRBJ1-6
V: TRBV28
size: few
D: TRBD1
DNA: TGTGCCAGCAGTGTCACAGGGGATTCACCCCTCCACTTT
CDR3: CASSVTGDSPLHF

J: TRBJ1-2
V: TRBV5-1
size: -
D: -
DNA: TGCGCCAGCAGACACACCGGCGAGGGTAACTATGGCTACACCTTC
CDR3: CASRHTGEGNYGYTF

J: TRBJ2-1
V: TRBV6-2/TRBV6-3
size: -
D: -
DNA: TGTGCCAGCAGCGAGAATGACAGATACAATGAGCAGTTCTTC
CDR3: CASSENDRYNEQFF

J: TRBJ2-1
V: TRBV4-3
size: once
D: -
DNA: TGCGCCAGCAGCCAAGAGAGTGCATGGGGGGAGGCATCCTACAATGAGCAGTTCTTC
CDR3: CASSQESAWGEASYNEQFF

J: TRBJ2-1
V: TRBV5-1
size: -
D: -
DNA: TGCGCCAGCAGCTTGGCGGGGATCTCCTACAATGAGCAGTTCTTC
CDR3: CASSLAGISYNEQFF

J: TRBJ2-1
V: TRBV7-3
size: -
D: -
DNA: TGTGCCAGCAGCTCTCGAGGAGACAATGAGCAGTTCTTC
CDR3: CASSSRGDNEQFF

J: TRBJ2-1
V: TRBV11-2
size: few
D: TRBD2
DNA: TGTGCCAGCAGCTTAGAACTAGCGGGAGTGTCTGAGCAGTTCTTC
CDR3: CASSLELAGVSEQFF

J: TRBJ2-7
V: TRBV5-1
size: -
D: -
DNA: TGCGCCAGCAGCTCGCCCGGGACGGTCGAGCAGTACTTC
CDR3: CASSSPGTVEQYF

J: TRBJ2-2
V: TRBV4-3
size: many
D: -
DNA: TGCGCCAGCAGCCTGGGGTACGCGGACACCGGGGAGCTGTTTTTT
CDR3: CASSLGYADTGELFF

J: TRBJ2-7
V: TRBV28
size: few
D: -
DNA: TGTGCCAGCAGTTTTAGGCAGGTCAGACAGTACTTC
CDR3: CASSFRQVRQYF

J: TRBJ2-1
V: TRBV12-3/TRBV12-4
size: many
D: -
DNA: TGTGCCAGCAGTCCAAGTCGGCTCTTCTACAATGAGCAGTTCTTC
CDR3: CASSPSRLFYNEQFF

J: TRBJ2-5
V: TRBV28
size: -
D: TRBD2
DNA: TGTGCCAGCAGTTTACCAGCGGGAGGGTACCAAGAGACCCAGTACTTC
CDR3: CASSLPAGGYQETQYF

J: TRBJ1-3
V: TRBV20-1
size: few
D: -
DNA: TGCAGTGCGCGGGGTCCTGGAAACACCATATATTTT
CDR3: CSARGPGNTIYF

J: TRBJ2-1
V: TRBV5-1
size: few
D: TRBD1
DNA: TGCGCCAGCAGCCAAGGGACAGGGTGGACCTACAATGAGCAGTTCTTC
CDR3: CASSQGTGWTYNEQFF

J: TRBJ2-7
V: TRBV11-2
size: -
D: -
DNA: TGTGCCAGCAGGGACGGCGGGAAGGGGAAAACCTACGAGCAGTACTTC
CDR3: CASRDGGKGKTYEQYF

J: TRBJ2-5
V: TRBV15
size: -
D: -
DNA: TGTGCCACCAGCAGAGAGGGGGGACAAGAGACCCAGTACTTC
CDR3: CATSREGGQETQYF

J: TRBJ2-1
V: TRBV4-1
size: many
D: -
DNA: TGCGCCAGCAGCCAATCACTTAGCGGCAATGAGCAGTTCTTC
CDR3: CASSQSLSGNEQFF

J: TRBJ2-3
V: TRBV6-1
size: few
D: TRBD2
DNA: TGTGCCAGCAGTCGAGTAGCGGGAGGGAGCACAGATACGCAGTATTTT
CDR3: CASSRVAGGSTDTQYF

J: TRBJ2-2
V: TRBV4-3
size: few
D: -
DNA: TGCGCCAGCAGCCCGCTGCTCGGGAACACCGGGGAGCTGTTTTTT
CDR3: CASSPLLGNTGELFF

J: TRBJ2-3
V: TRBV5-1
size: few
D: -
DNA: TGCGCCAGCAGCTTGGTCGGGGGATCTAGCACAGATACGCAGTATTTT
CDR3: CASSLVGGSSTDTQYF

J: TRBJ2-3
V: TRBV12-5
size: many
D: -
DNA: TGTGCTAGTGGACCGACAGGTTGGGATACGCAGTATTTT
CDR3: CASGPTGWDTQYF

J: TRBJ1-1
V: TRBV12-3/TRBV12-4
size: many
D: -
DNA: TGTGCCAGCACCCCCAGGGAAGGTGGTTACACTGAAGCTTTCTTT
CDR3: CASTPREGGYTEAFF

J: TRBJ2-1
V: TRBV7-9
size: many
D: TRBD2
DNA: TGTGCCAGCAGTCGCACTAGCGGGCTCAGCTCCTACAATGAGCAGTTCTTC
CDR3: CASSRTSGLSSYNEQFF

J: TRBJ2-5
V: TRBV29-1
size: -
D: TRBD2
DNA: TGCAGCGTTTTACCGGGAGGGGAGACCCAGTACTTC
CDR3: CSVLPGGETQYF

J: TRBJ2-5
V: TRBV3-1
size: many
D: -
DNA: TGTGCCAGCAGCCTTGGGCCTCTTCGGGAGACCCAGTACTTC
CDR3: CASSLGPLRETQYF

J: TRBJ2-3
V: TRBV10-3
size: few
D: -
DNA: TGTGCCATCAGTGAGGTTAGCCGCACAGATACGCAGTATTTT
CDR3: CAISEVSRTDTQYF

J: TRBJ2-7
V: TRBV4-3
size: many
D: -
DNA: TGCGCCAGCAGCCAGACCCATACCACTTCCTACGAGCAGTACTTC
CDR3: CASSQTHTTSYEQYF

J: TRBJ1-6
V: TRBV6-2/TRBV6-3
size: few
D: TRBD1
DNA: TGTGCCAGCAGTTTCGGGACAGATAATTCACCCCTCCACTTT
CDR3: CASSFGTDNSPLHF

J: TRBJ2-7
V: TRBV20-1
size: -
D: TRBD1
DNA: TGCAGTGCCAGGACAGGGGTGGGATACGAGCAGTACTTC
CDR3: CSARTGVGYEQYF

J: TRBJ2-3
V: TRBV7-2
size: -
D: -
DNA: TGTGCCAGCAGCTTAGCCGCTATCACAGATACGCAGTATTTT
CDR3: CASSLAAITDTQYF

J: TRBJ2-3
V: TRBV20-1
size: few
D: TRBD2
DNA: TGCAGTGCTAGCGGCTCTAGCGGGAGGGCCACAGATACGCAGTATTTT
CDR3: CSASGSSGRATDTQYF